The 25 T cell receptor beta chains below were found in one sample sequenced in a study of tumor-infiltrating lymphocytes in primary liver carcinoma. The researchers produced TCR beta cDNA from roughly 500 ng total RNA with a constant-region primer. Three-round nested multiplex PCR performed with slightly modified ARM-PCR produced the TCR beta libraries. The opening two PCR rounds, approximately 10 cycles each, paired TRBV1-TRBV30 forward primers with a C-beta reverse primer. TCRdb used MiXCR to reprocess the multiplex PCR reads, holding one entry per CDR3 protein. The repertoire holds fewer than 75,000 distinct CDR3 sequences, with about two thirds as singletons. Starting material for RNA and DNA co-extraction consisted of about 20-32 mg of unsorted bulk tissue. The sequencing sample was made of liver tumor tissue from sampling region 2. As for subset: tumor region T2, inferior pole. All receptors derive from a man in his forties or fifties with primary liver carcinoma and hepatitis B virus infection.

The gene calls are TRBV11-2 and TRBJ2-1, with 9 bases that match TRBD2. The CDR3 runs to 13 residues. V was pared by 8 bases and J by 5 bases, with 4 bases of the junction left unmatched. CDR1 and CDR2 (germline): SGHAT, FQNNGV. CDR3 sequence (DNA): TGTGCCAGCCAGACTAGCGGTAACAATGAGCAGTTCTTC. Encoded protein: CASQTSGNNEQFF.

Concerning this clonotype: The germline gene is not matched at one end of the junction; a read error may be the cause. The rearrangement uses TRBV29-1 and TRBJ2-5; 12 positions agree with TRBD1. The CDR3 is made up of 16 amino acids. Germline V gene data show CDR1 as SQVTM and CDR2 as ANQGSEA. In nucleotides, the CDR3 is TGCAGCGTGCAGGTGGGGACAGGGGGCCTAGGAGAGGCCCAGTACTTC. Amino acid sequence: CSVQVGTGGLGEAQYF.

This chain uses TRBV5-1 with TRBJ2-3, with 11 bases that match TRBD2. This CDR3 contains 17 residues. After removal of 4 bases from V and 0 bases from J, the junction contained 7 bases not matched to a gene. Germline values: CDR1 SGHRS, CDR2 YFSETQ. In DNA, the CDR3 is TGCGCCAGCAGCACTGGACTAGCGGGTTTTAGCACAGATACGCAGTATTTT. It is translated as CASSTGLAGFSTDTQYF.

There are many counts of this clonotype. J is TRBJ2-1 and V is TRBV29-1; 9 nucleotides align to TRBD2. The CDR3 consists of 16 residues. The V gene's germline CDR1 is SQVTM and CDR2 ANQGSEA. The ends lost 2 bases at V and 9 bases at J; junction bases unmatched: 14. DNA for the CDR3: TGCAGCGTTGAATGGCGGACCCCGGGACTAGCTATTGAGCAGTTCTTC. Protein product: CSVEWRTPGLAIEQFF.

This clonotype was recorded once. V usage is TRBV11-2 and J usage is TRBJ2-1; 7 bases map to TRBD1. The CDR3 has 15 residues. The germline CDR1 and CDR2 sequences are SGHAT and FQNNGV. V was clipped by 5 bases and J by 8 bases; unmatched bases: 12. DNA of the CDR3: TGTGCCAGCAGCACCGGGACAGAGGTTAAAGATGAGCAGTTCTTC. Translation gives CASSTGTEVKDEQFF.

The V gene is TRBV12-3 or TRBV12-4, the J gene TRBJ2-7, with D unclear. Trimming took 5 bases from V and 2 from J, leaving 7 bases between them. The CDR3 consists of 12 residues. CDR3 coding DNA: TGTGCCAGCAGTGCGCTAGCCTACGAGCAGTACTTC. This sequence encodes CASSALAYEQYF.

The V call is TRBV4-1, the J call TRBJ2-3, with 10 bases aligning to TRBD2. The V gene end was trimmed by 4 bases and the J gene end by 6 bases; junction bases not matched to a gene: 16. The CDR3 length is 18 residues. Germline CDR1 is MGHRA and CDR2 is YSYEKL. The CDR3, as DNA: TGCGCCAGCAGCCTGGCTATTGCCCTAGCGGGAGTCACCGATACGCAGTATTTT. Translated: CASSLAIALAGVTDTQYF.

This CDR3 is CASSFKGFAYGYTF. In nucleotides, the CDR3 is TGTGCCAGCAGCTTCAAGGGATTTGCCTATGGCTACACCTTC. The rearrangement uses TRBV11-1 and TRBJ1-2; D not resolved. This CDR3 spans 14 amino acids. V lost 3 bases to trimming and J lost 4 bases, with 12 bases between them. CDR1 is SGHAT and CDR2 is FQDESV in the germline V gene (reference sequence).

The chain has TRBV6-2 or TRBV6-3 and TRBJ2-7; 9 bases map to TRBD1. V dropped 8 bases and J dropped 5; count of bases not matched to a gene: 10. The CDR3 has 14 residues. From germline, CDR1 is MNHEY and CDR2 SVGEGT. CDR3 nucleotides: TGTGCCAGCGGCCTCCGGGACAGGGTCCACGAGCAGTACTTC. It translates to CASGLRDRVHEQYF.

Concerning this clonotype itself: The CDR3 carries no conserved terminal phenylalanine or tryptophan, so it likely arises from a read error. The chain carries TRBV6-5 and TRBJ1-2; D gene unclear. Germline values: CDR1 MNHEY, CDR2 SVGAGI. Trimming shortened V by 6 bases and J by 0 bases, and 14 bases separated the two germline ends. The CDR3 covers 15 residues. The CDR3 protein is CASSPEGTANYGYTS. For the CDR3, the DNA is TGTGCCAGCAGCCCAGAGGGAACCGCTAACTATGGCTACACCTCC.

Ten or more counts support this clonotype. One end of the junction fails to match germline, which may point to a read error. The chain links TRBV4-1 to TRBJ1-1; tentatively, D is TRBD1 (6 bases). Germline V CDR1 and CDR2: MGHRA, YSYEKL. There are 14 residues in the CDR3. CDR3 in amino acids: CGSSHRGAAAEAFF. The DNA of the CDR3 is TGCGGCAGCAGCCATCGGGGGGCGGCGGCTGAAGCTTTCTTT.

Worth noting for this clonotype: A junction end diverges from the germline sequence, so it may reflect a read error. The chain combines TRBV4-1 with TRBJ2-7; D ambiguous. Germline V CDR1 and CDR2: MGHRA, YSYEKL. The CDR3 runs 16 residues. In DNA, the CDR3 is TGTGCCAGCAGCCAATCCCTATCGGAGCCACCTTACGAGCAGTACTTC. It codes for CASSQSLSEPPYEQYF.

As for this clonotype: The conserved final phenylalanine or tryptophan is absent from the CDR3, which likely points to a read error. The chain combines TRBV11-1 with TRBJ2-2, with TRBD1 identical over 7 bases. V lost 7 bases, J lost 2 bases, and 7 bases stayed unmatched. The germline V gene has CDR1 SGHAT and CDR2 FQDESV (reference sequence). The CDR3 covers 15 residues. Here the CDR3 reads CASITGQTNTGELFL. DNA of the CDR3: TGTGCCAGCATCACGGGACAGACTAACACCGGGGAGCTGTTTCTT.

This clonotype was picked up a small number of times. Germline and junction disagree at one end, which may indicate a read error. V usage is TRBV4-3 and J usage is TRBJ2-7; the match to TRBD1 covers 10 bases. The germline CDR1 and CDR2 sequences are LGHNA and YSLEER. The CDR3 totals 16 residues. The CDR3 loop is CPSNHSGTGESYEQYF. The DNA for the CDR3 is TGCCCCAGCAACCATTCCGGGACAGGGGAGTCCTACGAGCAGTACTTC.

The rearrangement joins TRBV5-5 to TRBJ2-7; a weak D match, TRBD1 (5 bases). Trimming pared 4 bases from V and 5 bases from J, leaving 19 bases between. Germline V gene sequence: CDR1 SGHKS, CDR2 YYEKEE (reference sequence). CDR3 length equals 15 residues. The CDR3 DNA reads TGTGCCAGCAGCCATCGGGCAGGGCTGTCGGACGAGCAGTACTTC. Its translation: CASSHRAGLSDEQYF.

Points on this clonotype: The missing conserved phenylalanine or tryptophan at the end of this CDR3 makes a read error likely. V usage is TRBV6-2 or TRBV6-3 and J usage is TRBJ2-7, with D uncertain. Germline V gene lookup returns CDR1 MNHEY and CDR2 SVGEGT. This CDR3 contains 13 residues. The V end lost 2 bases, the J end lost 1 base, and 6 bases lay between the germline ends. In DNA form, the CDR3 reads TGTGCCAGCAGTTACCCGTGTTCCTACGAGCAGTACATC. Its translation: CASSYPCSYEQYI.

The chain's CDR3 is CASNIRGQPQHF. CDR3 nucleotides: TGTGCCAGCAACATAAGGGGTCAGCCCCAGCATTTT. The genes are TRBV28 and TRBJ1-5, with D possibly matching TRBD1 (5 bases). V lost 7 bases to trimming and J lost 6 bases, with 10 bases between them. Germline loops: CDR1 MDHEN, CDR2 SYDVKM. This CDR3 spans 12 amino acids.

With regard to this clonotype: The final CDR3 position lacks the conserved phenylalanine or tryptophan, pointing to a likely read error. The chain carries TRBV29-1 and TRBJ2-7, with D hard to call. CDR3 length: 12 residues. V was clipped by 2 bases and J by 2 bases, with 7 bases between them. Germline CDR1 SQVTM, CDR2 ANQGSEA. CDR3 sequence: CSVEFATYEQYY. CDR3 bases: TGCAGCGTTGAATTCGCGACCTACGAGCAGTACTAC.

This clonotype was seen just once. An end of the junction differs from the germline gene, which may be a read error. The rearrangement uses TRBV11-2 and TRBJ2-5; possibly TRBD1 or TRBD2 for D (5 bases each). The J call may not be correct, given that the DNA end is closer to TRBJ2-1. This CDR3 is 15 amino acids long. Germline V gives CDR1 SGHAT, CDR2 FQNNGV. DNA of the CDR3: TGTACCAGCAGCCCCGTCGGGCTAGTCCCAGGGACCCAGTTCTTC. Translated: CTSSPVGLVPGTQFF.

This clonotype turned up a few times. V is TRBV29-1 and J is TRBJ1-1; no clear D gene. Per the germline V gene, CDR1 is SQVTM and CDR2 is ANQGSEA. The germline V and J ends were trimmed by 7 bases and 0 bases, with 12 bases remaining between them. The CDR3 has 13 amino acids. For the CDR3, the DNA is TGCAGCGCCCTACCAAACCTGAACACTGAAGCTTTCTTT. Encoded protein: CSALPNLNTEAFF.

The chain combines TRBV5-4 with TRBJ2-5; the D gene is possibly TRBD2 (6 bases). Germline lookup yields CDR1 SGHNT and CDR2 YYREEE (reference sequence). The CDR3 sequence is 14 residues long. Trimming took off 3 bases at V and 2 bases at J, with 11 bases between the two ends. CDR3 amino acids: CASSSPGLQETQYF. CDR3 sequence (DNA): TGTGCCAGCAGCTCACCGGGACTGCAAGAGACCCAGTACTTC.

Comment on this clonotype: Sequence at one end of the junction differs from germline and may be a read error. The V gene is TRBV11-2, the J gene TRBJ2-5, with D perhaps given as TRBD1 or TRBD2 (6 bases each). The germline CDR1 and CDR2 sequences are SGHAT and FQNNGV. The CDR3 contains 16 residues. The CDR3 DNA reads as TGTGCAAGCAGCCAAGCTCCTGGAGGGGGGAAAGAGACCCGGTACTTC. It encodes CASSQAPGGGKETRYF.

This clonotype was detected a few times. The rearrangement links TRBV12-3 or TRBV12-4 to TRBJ2-3, with a weak D call TRBD2 (6 bases). Trimming left V 5 bases short and J 0 bases short, with 18 bases between. The CDR3 runs to 17 residues. The CDR3 is CASSPSVNRASTDTQYF. The CDR3 DNA reads as TGTGCCAGCAGTCCTAGCGTGAACCGTGCTAGCACAGATACGCAGTATTTT.

Concerning this clonotype itself: One junction end disagrees with the germline gene, perhaps due to a read error. The chain uses TRBV4-1 and TRBJ2-7; 8 bases are a match to TRBD1. Germline CDR1 reads MGHRA; CDR2 reads YSYEKL. This CDR3 has 16 residues. The CDR3 is CTSSRAGTGSSYEQYF. The CDR3 DNA reads TGCACCAGCAGCCGTGCCGGGACAGGCTCCTCCTACGAGCAGTACTTC.

The V and J genes are TRBV11-2 and TRBJ2-5; no firm D call. Looked up from germline, CDR1 is SGHAT and CDR2 is FQNNGV. Trimming left V 5 bases short and J 3 bases short, with 19 bases between. CDR3 size: 16 residues. CDR3 loop: CASSQAPGMGKETQYF. The CDR3 DNA is TGTGCCAGCAGCCAAGCTCCCGGCATGGGGAAAGAGACCCAGTACTTC.